This T cell receptor (beta chain) derives from a study of blood T cell repertoires in COVID-19. About the research overall: In each case, the material was cDNA or gDNA derived from T cells, B-cell-depleted T cells, or PBMCs.

This clone turned up a few times. This CDR3 is built from 16 residues. From germline, CDR1 is SEHNR and CDR2 FQNEAQ (reference sequence). Between the trimmed V and J ends, which lost 5 bases and 1 base, there was a span of 15 bases. Participant age was roughly 18 to 90 years, and participants resided in approximately 25 US areas. Self-reported history from a screening survey and questionnaire set each donor's cohort. Method: immunoSEQ multiplex PCR; TCRdb's copy keeps in-frame clones and lacks some. Of 120,000 to 150,000 clones listed, approximately 90% were seen once; the top ten hold 0.95% to 1.5%. The receptor was isolated from a woman in her twenties or thirties with acute COVID-19. Sequenced: PBMCs or T cells enriched from blood (not recorded which). This chain links TRBV7-9 with TRBJ1-3; the D gene is possibly TRBD1 (5 bases). The CDR3 sequence: CASSRRPGPSGNTIYF. For the CDR3, the DNA is TGTGCCAGCAGCCGAAGACCAGGGCCTTCTGGAAACACCATATATTTT.